This TCR beta chain originates from a study of cytomegalovirus exposure and HLA in healthy donors. Study-wide findings and caveats: The authors listed over 150 TCR beta chains as cytomegalovirus-associated. Most subjects had HLA-A and HLA-B alleles reportedly predicted accurately by TCR beta sequences. Highly shared variants forming one cluster were likely a sequencing artifact. More clonal expansion characterized HLA-associated TCR beta chains than equally common others in a later analysis.

PCR amplification relied on 60 Vbeta primers (plus 13 Jbeta primers). The method was immunoSEQ multiplex PCR; TCRdb's version includes in-frame clones alone and lacks a portion of them. The sample yields around 140,000 clones, roughly 88% seen once. Trimming cost V 4 bases and J 5 bases; bases outside gene matches: 7. CDR1 is SGHRS, CDR2 YFSETQ, per germline. The CDR3 is 14 amino acids. As regards this clone: Its antigen is currently unknown.

The V gene is TRBV5-1, the J gene TRBJ1-1; 8 bases fit TRBD1. The TCR sequence derives from a middle-aged woman in good health and CMV-seronegative. Sequencing was performed on PBMCs. CDR3 sequence (DNA): TGCGCCAGCAGCCCTTCAGGGGGCAAAACTGAAGCTTTCTTT. Its translation is CASSPSGGKTEAFF.